This TCR beta chain came from a study of human T cells and chemical hapten exposure. Study-level information: 2% DPC applied to a 2 cm by 2 cm arm area sensitized donors. Patients, chiefly female, had alopecia areata, totalis or universalis.

Germline CDR1 LGHDT, CDR2 YNNKEL (reference sequence). The CDR3 extends over 16 amino acids. J lost 2 bases, V lost 0 bases, and 3 bases had no gene match. This sample's time point: pre-sensitization, week 0. This sample's treatment: therapeutic diphenylcyclopropenone sensitization with weekly scalp DPC. TCRdb independently ran MiXCR on the RACE reads; one entry per CDR3 protein. The sample gives approximately 400,000 distinct CDR3 sequences, less than 6.5% of which show up once; 2.6% is in the top ten. V gene TRBV3-1 combines with J gene TRBJ2-5; 10 bases line up with TRBD2. The TCR comes from a woman in her 50s with alopecia areata. Some clones in this sample may be carry-over from other donors' samples. Sample: whole blood, taken in connection with sensitization to the hapten diphenylcyclopropenone (DPC). The CDR3 DNA reads as TGTGCCAGCAGCCAAGATCTAGCGGGGGTGCAAGAGACCCAGTACTTC. It encodes CASSQDLAGVQETQYF.